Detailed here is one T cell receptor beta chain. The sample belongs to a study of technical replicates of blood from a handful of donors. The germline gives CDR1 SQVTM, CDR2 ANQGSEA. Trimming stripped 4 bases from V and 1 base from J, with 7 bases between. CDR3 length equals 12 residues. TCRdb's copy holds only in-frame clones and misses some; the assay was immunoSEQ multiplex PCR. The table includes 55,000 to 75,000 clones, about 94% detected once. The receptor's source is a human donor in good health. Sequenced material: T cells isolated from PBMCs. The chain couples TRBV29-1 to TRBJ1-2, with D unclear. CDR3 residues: CSVVDLNYGYTF. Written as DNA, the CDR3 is TGCAGCGTTGTAGATCTTAACTATGGCTACACCTTC.